These 21 T cell receptor beta chains were all obtained from the same sample, sequenced in a study of blood T cell repertoires in COVID-19. Here immunoSEQ multiplex PCR was the method, and the copy in TCRdb shows in-frame clones only, minus some. The sample has about 62,000 clones, 76% seen once. Sample: peripheral blood. The receptors shown here come from a woman in her forties or fifties with active or convalescent COVID-19.

J is TRBJ2-1 and V is TRBV14; maybe TRBD2 (6 bases). The CDR3 extends over 13 amino acids. The V gene lost 1 base and the J gene lost 9 bases, with 10 bases spanning the gap. In germline, CDR1 is SGHDN, CDR2 FVKESK. The CDR3 sequence is CASSQGRAGEQFF. CDR3 in DNA: TGTGCCAGCAGCCAAGGGAGGGCGGGTGAGCAGTTCTTC.

The J gene is TRBJ1-1, the V gene TRBV29-1, with TRBD1 as a possible D gene (6 bases). Germline loops: CDR1 SQVTM, CDR2 ANQGSEA. V lost 5 bases and J lost 4, with 11 bases in between. The CDR3 runs 12 residues. In DNA form, the CDR3 reads TGCAGCGTTCTTCAAGGGGGCACTGAAGCTTTCTTT. The encoded protein is CSVLQGGTEAFF.

This clone appeared a single time. V gene TRBV27 combines with J gene TRBJ2-1, with D hard to call. Germline V gene data show CDR1 as MNHEY and CDR2 as SMNVEV (reference sequence). The V end was cut by 8 bases, the J end by 10 bases, with 15 bases between. This CDR3 is built from 12 residues. CDR3 in DNA: TGTGCCAGCTCAGATCCGAGCGCGGAGCAGTTCTTC. This encodes CASSDPSAEQFF.

V gene TRBV3-1 (or the pseudogene TRBV3-2) combines with J gene TRBJ2-3, with D unclear. CDR1 and CDR2 from the germline V gene are LGHDT and YNNKEL (reference sequence). CDR3 size: 13 residues. V was trimmed by 0 bases and J by 2 bases, leaving 3 bases between them. In nucleotides, the CDR3 is TGTGCCAGCAGCCAAGACTACACAGATACGCAGTATTTT. This encodes CASSQDYTDTQYF.

The chain carries TRBV4-1 and TRBJ2-1; possibly TRBD2 for D (8 bases). This CDR3 has 22 amino acids. Germline CDR1 and CDR2: MGHRA and YSYEKL. Trimming pared 0 bases from V and 0 bases from J, leaving 27 bases between. CDR3 residues: CASSQEGGGQAGALSSYNEQFF. The CDR3 nucleotides read TGCGCCAGCAGCCAAGAAGGGGGCGGTCAAGCGGGAGCCCTAAGCTCCTACAATGAGCAGTTCTTC.

The V and J genes are TRBV15 and TRBJ1-5, with 9 bases fitting TRBD1. Per the germline V gene, CDR1 is LNHNV and CDR2 is YYDKDF (reference sequence). The V gene end was trimmed by 3 bases and the J gene end by 7 bases; junction bases not matched to a gene: 7. The CDR3 has 15 amino acids. This chain's CDR3 is CATSSPGQGKQPQHF. CDR3 nucleotides: TGTGCCACCAGCAGCCCGGGACAGGGTAAACAGCCCCAGCATTTT.

CDR3 in DNA: TGTGCCAGCAGCCCCACGGGGAGGACGGAGTATTTT. This sequence encodes CASSPTGRTEYF. V usage is TRBV5-6 and J usage is TRBJ2-3, with D possibly matching TRBD2 (6 bases). Trimming stripped 4 bases from V and 13 bases from J, with 16 bases between. CDR1 is SGHDT and CDR2 is YYEEEE in the germline V gene. This CDR3 region has 12 residues.

V gene TRBV27 combines with J gene TRBJ2-7; TRBD1 matches 7 bases. Per germline, CDR1 MNHEY and CDR2 SMNVEV (reference sequence). This CDR3 has 15 residues. Unmatched junction bases numbered 12, after V lost 3 bases and J lost 7 bases. DNA for the CDR3: TGTGCCAGCAGTTTGGATTCGGGACAGCTCTGGGAGCAGTACTTC. This gives the protein CASSLDSGQLWEQYF.

V gene TRBV6-5 combines with J gene TRBJ1-5; 7 nucleotides line up with TRBD1. From germline, CDR1 is MNHEY and CDR2 SVGAGI. V trimming: 4 bases; J trimming: 2 bases; junction bases outside the gene matches: 5. The CDR3 covers 15 residues. Written as DNA, the CDR3 is TGTGCCAGCAGTTCCGACAGGGCTGGCAATCAGCCCCAGCATTTT. It codes for CASSSDRAGNQPQHF.

The chain is built from TRBV19 and TRBJ1-1, with TRBD1 identical over 7 bases. This CDR3 region has 12 residues. With 5 bases clipped from V and 8 bases from J, the junction kept 5 bases outside the gene matches. CDR1 is LNHDA, CDR2 SQIVND, per germline (reference sequence). The CDR3 sequence: CASSPGGGEAFF. The CDR3 DNA sequence: TGTGCCAGTAGTCCGGGAGGGGGCGAAGCTTTCTTT. Variable domain in full (rest from reference TRBV19 and TRBJ1-1): DGGITQSPKYLFRKEGQNVTLSCEQNLNHDAMYWYRQDPGQGLRLIYYSQIVNDFQKGDIAEGYSVSREKKESFPLTVTSAQKNPTAFYLCASSPGGGEAFFGQGTRLTVV.

The chain couples TRBV3-1 (or the pseudogene TRBV3-2) to TRBJ2-3; 9 bases agree with TRBD2. The CDR3 extends over 16 amino acids. V shed 0 bases and J 6 bases; nucleotides not matched to a gene: 7. Per the germline V gene, CDR1 is LGHDT and CDR2 is YNNKEL (reference sequence). CDR3 in amino acids: CASSQERREGPDTQYF. The CDR3 nucleotides are TGTGCCAGCAGCCAAGAAAGGCGGGAGGGCCCGGATACGCAGTATTTT.

The chain combines TRBV2 with TRBJ1-5, with 8 bases identical to TRBD1. This CDR3 spans 14 amino acids. With 4 bases clipped from V and 6 bases from J, the junction kept 5 bases outside the gene matches. CDR1 is SNHLY, CDR2 FYNNEI, per germline. CDR3 sequence reads: CASSGQGAIQPQHF. DNA of the CDR3: TGTGCCAGCAGTGGCCAGGGGGCGATTCAGCCCCAGCATTTT.

The chain uses TRBV2 and TRBJ2-3, with 8 bases aligning to TRBD1. The CDR3 is made up of 14 amino acids. The V segment lost 7 bases and the J segment 0 bases; nucleotides outside the gene matches: 3. Germline assignment: CDR1 SNHLY and CDR2 FYNNEI. The CDR3 loop is CASKRQGSTDTQYF. CDR3 nucleotides: TGTGCCAGCAAACGACAGGGGAGCACAGATACGCAGTATTTT.

The V call is TRBV10-3, the J call TRBJ1-3; tentatively, D is TRBD1 (5 bases). Germline V gene lookup returns CDR1 ENHRY and CDR2 SYGVKD. V was trimmed by 10 bases and J by 1 base, leaving 14 bases between them. The CDR3 is made up of 14 amino acids. The CDR3 spells CASHHRGSGNTIYF. For the CDR3, the DNA is TGTGCCAGCCATCACCGGGGGTCTGGAAACACCATATATTTT.

Remarks on this clone: Different DNA sequences within this sample yield the same CDR3. This chain uses TRBV30 with TRBJ1-2; D might be TRBD1 (5 bases). The CDR3 runs 13 residues. The germline V gene encodes CDR1 GTSNPN and CDR2 SVGIG (reference sequence). V was pared by 3 bases and J by 8 bases, with 16 bases between. The CDR3 nucleotides are TGTGCCTGGAGCCGTTTGGGGCAGGGAGGCTACACCTTC. This encodes CAWSRLGQGGYTF. The complete variable domain, with remaining parts taken from reference TRBV30 and TRBJ1-2, reads SQTIHQWPATLVQPVGSPLSLECTVEGTSNPNLYWYRQAAGRGLQLLFYSVGIGQISSEVPQNLSASRPQDRQFILSSKKLLLSDSGFYLCAWSRLGQGGYTFGSGTRLTVV.

V is TRBV10-3 and J is TRBJ1-1; no clear D gene. The CDR3 contains 12 residues. V was pared by 7 bases and J by 5 bases, with 11 bases between. The germline CDR1 and CDR2 sequences are ENHRY and SYGVKD. Written as DNA, the CDR3 is TGTGCCATCAAACGGGAAGGGACTGAAGCTTTCTTT. Residues: CAIKREGTEAFF.

The genes are TRBV4-3 and TRBJ2-7; 7 nucleotides match TRBD1. V lost 1 base, J lost 1 base, and 4 bases stayed unmatched. The germline V gene encodes CDR1 LGHNA and CDR2 YSLEER. This CDR3 is built from 15 residues. CDR3 sequence reads: CASSQAWDRSYEQYF. In DNA form, the CDR3 reads TGCGCCAGCAGCCAAGCCTGGGACAGATCCTACGAGCAGTACTTC.

V and J are TRBV5-5 and TRBJ1-2, with TRBD1 identical over 7 bases. Germline V gene data show CDR1 as SGHKS and CDR2 as YYEKEE (reference sequence). The CDR3 has 12 residues. V shed 2 bases and J 8 bases; nucleotides not matched to a gene: 3. CDR3 region: CASSFDRAGYTF. The CDR3 nucleotides are TGTGCCAGCAGCTTTGACAGGGCGGGCTACACCTTC.

The chain recombines TRBV5-6 with TRBJ1-5; D call uncertain. Germline V gene data show CDR1 as SGHDT and CDR2 as YYEEEE. The CDR3 consists of 16 residues. The V and J ends lost 2 bases and 2 bases respectively, with 14 bases between them. CDR3 amino acids: CASSFRISGGNQPQHF. The CDR3 region has the DNA TGTGCCAGCAGCTTTAGGATTTCAGGCGGCAATCAGCCCCAGCATTTT.

The CDR3 spells CASSGLSGRVHNEQFF. The CDR3 nucleotides read TGTGCCAGCAGTGGACTTAGCGGGAGAGTACACAATGAGCAGTTCTTC. The V and J genes are TRBV6-1 and TRBJ2-1; TRBD2 aligns across 9 bases. Unmatched junction bases numbered 9, after V lost 4 bases and J lost 5 bases. The CDR3 is 16 residues long. Germline V lookup: CDR1 MNHNS, CDR2 SASEGT.

The chain couples TRBV7-2 to TRBJ2-5; tentative D call: TRBD2 (7 bases). Germline values: CDR1 SGHTA, CDR2 FQGNSA. This CDR3 comprises 12 residues. Trimming took off 5 bases at V and 13 bases at J, with 17 bases between the two ends. CDR3 sequence: CASSPLGGAAYF. The CDR3 DNA is TGTGCCAGCAGCCCCCTGGGGGGGGCAGCGTACTTC.